This T cell receptor (beta chain) was sequenced during a study of T-cell reconstitution after alpha-beta-depleted transplantation in children. General study findings and limits: Approximately two months post-transplant, alpha-beta T cells reportedly originated from several hundred expanded graft clones. Surviving recipient T cells and thymic progenitors underlay high day-60 TCRbeta diversity in some patients. One year after transplant, T-cell counts and diversity came mostly from newly produced T cells.

The length of the CDR3 is 13 residues. The germline V and J ends were trimmed by 5 bases and 1 base, with 6 bases remaining between them. Germline loops: CDR1 LNHDA, CDR2 SQIVND (reference sequence). Unique molecular identifiers featured in how the TCRbeta library was prepared. TCRdb reanalysed the PCR reads using MiXCR and keeps one entry per CDR3 protein. The profile covers about 830,000 distinct CDR3 sequences, with 16% appearing a single time and approximately 5% taken by the ten largest. This clonotype was observed once. The target antigen is unknown. The source was PBMCs, mostly from graft donor cells, collected 360 days after TCRalphabeta/CD19-depleted stem cell transplant. The V call is TRBV19, the J call TRBJ2-4; D gene unclear. The clonotype was recovered from a male patient aged 10 to 17 who had a stem cell transplant for acute lymphoblastic leukemia, so the T cells may come from the graft donor. CDR3 protein: CASSGRAKNIQYF. For the CDR3, the DNA is TGTGCCAGTAGTGGCAGGGCCAAAAACATTCAGTACTTC.